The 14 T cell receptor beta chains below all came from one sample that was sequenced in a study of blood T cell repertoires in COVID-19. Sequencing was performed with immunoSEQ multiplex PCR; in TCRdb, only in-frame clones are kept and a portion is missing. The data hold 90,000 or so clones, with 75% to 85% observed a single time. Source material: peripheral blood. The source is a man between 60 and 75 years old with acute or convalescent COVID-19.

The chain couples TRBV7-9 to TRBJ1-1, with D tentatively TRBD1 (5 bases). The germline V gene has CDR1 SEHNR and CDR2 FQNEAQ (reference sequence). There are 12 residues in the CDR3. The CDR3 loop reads CATGGVNTEAFF. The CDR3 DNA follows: TGTGCGACGGGGGGGGTGAACACTGAAGCTTTCTTT.

CDR3 protein: CASSLAQGGEDTEAFF. The CDR3 DNA reads TGTGCCAGCAGCTTAGCGCAAGGGGGGGAGGACACTGAAGCTTTCTTT. The V and J genes are TRBV7-9 and TRBJ1-1; D perhaps matches TRBD1 (6 bases). Germline lookup yields CDR1 SEHNR and CDR2 FQNEAQ (reference sequence). The CDR3 loop spans 16 amino acids. Trimming shortened V by 0 bases and J by 3 bases, and 14 bases separated the two germline ends. Based on the CDR3 plus reference TRBV7-9 and TRBJ1-1, the full variable domain is DTGVSQNPRHKITKRGQNVTFRCDPISEHNRLYWYRQTLGQGPEFLTYFQNEAQLEKSRLLSDRFSAERPKGSFSTLEIQRTEQGDSAMYLCASSLAQGGEDTEAFFGQGTRLTVV.

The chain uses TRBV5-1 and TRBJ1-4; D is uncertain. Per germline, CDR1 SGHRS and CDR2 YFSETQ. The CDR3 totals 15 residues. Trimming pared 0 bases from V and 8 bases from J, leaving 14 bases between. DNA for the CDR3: TGCGCCAGCAGCTTGGGGACTCTCAAGGAGGAAAAACTGTTTTTT. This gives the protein CASSLGTLKEEKLFF.

The CDR3 DNA reads TGTGCCAGCAGGTCCTCCGGGACAAATTCCTACAATGAGCAGTTCTTC. Its protein is CASRSSGTNSYNEQFF. The chain employs TRBV7-2 and TRBJ2-1; TRBD1 might be the D (6 bases). Germline CDR1 SGHTA, CDR2 FQGNSA. The V and J ends lost 6 bases and 1 base respectively, with 16 bases between them. CDR3 length: 16 amino acids.

CDR3 amino acids: CASSSRGPETQYF. The DNA for the CDR3 is TGTGCCAGCAGCTCTAGGGGGCCGGAGACCCAGTACTTC. This chain uses TRBV7-9 with TRBJ2-5, with 7 bases fitting TRBD1. CDR3 length: 13 residues. V dropped 4 bases and J dropped 5; count of bases not matched to a gene: 4. Per the germline V gene, CDR1 is SEHNR and CDR2 is FQNEAQ (reference sequence). The whole variable domain, remainder taken from reference TRBV7-9 and TRBJ2-5, is DTGVSQNPRHKITKRGQNVTFRCDPISEHNRLYWYRQTLGQGPEFLTYFQNEAQLEKSRLLSDRFSAERPKGSFSTLEIQRTEQGDSAMYLCASSSRGPETQYFGPGTRLLVL.

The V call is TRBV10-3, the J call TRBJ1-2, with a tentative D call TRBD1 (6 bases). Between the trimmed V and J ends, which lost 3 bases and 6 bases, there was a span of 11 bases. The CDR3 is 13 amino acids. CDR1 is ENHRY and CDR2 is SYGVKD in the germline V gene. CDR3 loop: CAISDGGADGYTF. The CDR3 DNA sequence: TGTGCCATCAGTGATGGGGGCGCGGATGGCTACACCTTC.

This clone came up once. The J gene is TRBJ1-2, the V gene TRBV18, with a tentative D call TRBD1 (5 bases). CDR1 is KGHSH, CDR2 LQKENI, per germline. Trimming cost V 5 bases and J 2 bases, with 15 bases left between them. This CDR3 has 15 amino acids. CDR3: CASSTAADKNYGYTF. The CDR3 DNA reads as TGTGCCAGCTCAACGGCGGCGGACAAAAACTATGGCTACACCTTC.

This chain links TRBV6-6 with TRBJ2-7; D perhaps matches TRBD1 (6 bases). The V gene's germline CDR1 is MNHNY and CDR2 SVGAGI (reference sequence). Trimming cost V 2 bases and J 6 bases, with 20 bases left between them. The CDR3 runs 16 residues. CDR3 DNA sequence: TGTGCCAGCAGTTACACCCGACAGGCAGAGTACGTCGAGCAGTACGTC. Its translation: CASSYTRQAEYVEQYV.

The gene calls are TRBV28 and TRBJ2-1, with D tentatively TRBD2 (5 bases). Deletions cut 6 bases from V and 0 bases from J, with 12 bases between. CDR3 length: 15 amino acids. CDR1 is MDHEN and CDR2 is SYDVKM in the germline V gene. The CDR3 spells CASRDTRSSYNEQFF. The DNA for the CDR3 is TGTGCCAGCAGGGATACTAGGAGCTCCTACAATGAGCAGTTCTTC.

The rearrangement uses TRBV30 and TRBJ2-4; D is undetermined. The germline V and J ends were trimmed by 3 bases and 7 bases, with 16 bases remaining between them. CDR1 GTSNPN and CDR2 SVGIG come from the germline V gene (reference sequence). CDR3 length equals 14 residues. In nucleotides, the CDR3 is TGTGCCTGGAGGCCGTTGGCGGAGAGGAACATTCAGTACTTC. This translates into CAWRPLAERNIQYF.

The CDR3 DNA sequence: TGTGCCAGCAGTCGCAGGGAGGGCAATCAGCCCCAGCATTTT. It codes for CASSRREGNQPQHF. The gene calls are TRBV2 and TRBJ1-5, with D maybe TRBD1 (5 bases). The CDR3 loop spans 14 amino acids. V dropped 5 bases and J dropped 2 bases, with 10 bases sitting between them. Germline CDR1 SNHLY, CDR2 FYNNEI.

Written as DNA, the CDR3 is TGTGCCAGCAGCTACGGACAGGGGGCGCGCCAGCCCCAGCATTTT. Translating it yields CASSYGQGARQPQHF. The chain uses TRBV7-2 and TRBJ1-5; 11 positions match TRBD1. Germline loops: CDR1 SGHTA, CDR2 FQGNSA. CDR3 length: 15 amino acids. J lost 7 bases, V lost 4 bases, and 6 bases had no gene match. Full variable domain (missing parts from reference TRBV7-2 and TRBJ1-5): GAGVSQSPSNKVTEKGKDVELRCDPISGHTALYWYRQSLGQGLEFLIYFQGNSAPDKSGLPSDRFSAERTGGSVSTLTIQRTQQEDSAVYLCASSYGQGARQPQHFGDGTRLSIL.

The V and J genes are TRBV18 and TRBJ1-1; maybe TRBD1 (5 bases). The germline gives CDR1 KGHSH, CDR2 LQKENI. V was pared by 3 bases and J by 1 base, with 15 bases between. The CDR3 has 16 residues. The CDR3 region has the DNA TGTGCCAGCTCACCCAGGGAGGGTAGAAAGAACACTGAAGCTTTCTTT. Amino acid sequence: CASSPREGRKNTEAFF.

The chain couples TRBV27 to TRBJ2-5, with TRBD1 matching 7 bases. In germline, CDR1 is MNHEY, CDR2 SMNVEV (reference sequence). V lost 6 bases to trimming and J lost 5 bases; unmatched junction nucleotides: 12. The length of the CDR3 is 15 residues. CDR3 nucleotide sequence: TGTGCCAGCAGCCCCTACCCCGACAGGGTTGAGACCCAGTACTTC. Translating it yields CASSPYPDRVETQYF.